This is a list of T cell receptor beta chains from one sample in a study of T cell responses to AZD1222 COVID-19 vaccine. Measured with immunoSEQ multiplex PCR; TCRdb has only the in-frame clones, and not every one. The sample records about 170,000 clones, over 75% being singletons. The source was peripheral blood, collected on day 0 of AZD1222 vaccination. Receptors were obtained from an adult in good health. Each CDR3 is given with its conserved first and last residue. Fields, in order: CDR3 length, J gene, D gene, clone size, V gene, CDR3 DNA, CDR3 protein. D genes are given only for firm matches. Clone sizes are given selectively: once, few, many, or a class where the clone is expanded.

>15|TRBJ1-1|NA|once|TRBV18
TGTGCCAGCTCACCCTGGACGAGCATGAACACTGAAGCTTTCTTT
CASSPWTSMNTEAFF
>14|TRBJ1-6|NA|NA|TRBV10-2
TGCGCCAGCAATGAACAGGGCTATAATTCACCCCTCCACTTT
CASNEQGYNSPLHF
>12|TRBJ2-3|NA|NA|TRBV28
TGTGCCAGCAGTCGAGGCCCAGATACGCAGTATTTT
CASSRGPDTQYF
>15|TRBJ2-5|TRBD2|NA|TRBV7-9
TGTGCCAGCAGCTTAGTCGCCGGGGGGGCTGAGACCCAGTACTTC
CASSLVAGGAETQYF
>15|TRBJ1-1|NA|once|TRBV18
TGTGCCAGCTCACCAAGCCGCGGAGGGGGGACTGAAGCTTTCTTT
CASSPSRGGGTEAFF
>14|TRBJ2-3|NA|NA|TRBV13
TGTGCCAGCAGCTTAGATCCTCGCACAGATACGCAGTATTTT
CASSLDPRTDTQYF
>14|TRBJ1-5|TRBD1|NA|TRBV7-2
TGTGCCAGCAGCACCGGGACAGATTATCAGCCCCAGCATTTT
CASSTGTDYQPQHF
>16|TRBJ2-4|TRBD1|NA|TRBV5-1
TGCGCCAGCAGCTTGTCAGGGGGCCTAGCCAAAAACATTCAGTACTTC
CASSLSGGLAKNIQYF
>13|TRBJ1-2|NA|few|TRBV10-3
TGTGCCATCAGTGAGGCGTTTGGCTATGGCTACACCTTC
CAISEAFGYGYTF
>14|TRBJ2-7|TRBD1|NA|TRBV5-4
TGTGCCAGCAGCCAGGGACAGGCCACCTACGAGCAGTACTTC
CASSQGQATYEQYF
>14|TRBJ2-7|TRBD1|NA|TRBV27
TGTGCCAGCAGTCTACGGGACAGGGTAGGCGAGCAGTACTTC
CASSLRDRVGEQYF
>14|TRBJ2-3|TRBD2|NA|TRBV27
TGTGCCAGGTCTAATGGGGGGGTGACAGATACGCAGTATTTT
CARSNGGVTDTQYF
>13|TRBJ2-3|NA|NA|TRBV7-3
TGTGCCAGCAGCACCTTTAGCACAGATACGCAGTATTTT
CASSTFSTDTQYF
>14|TRBJ2-7|NA|NA|TRBV3-1/TRBV3-2
TGTGCCAGCAGCTTCCCGGGACATCACTACGAGCAGTACTTC
CASSFPGHHYEQYF
>14|TRBJ1-6|TRBD1|NA|TRBV10-3
TGTGCCATCAGTGGGGGACAGGACAATTCACCCCTCCACTTT
CAISGGQDNSPLHF
>12|TRBJ1-2|NA|NA|TRBV18
TGTGCCAGCTCCGCCTTGGGGGAGTACTACACCTTC
CASSALGEYYTF
>14|TRBJ1-3|NA|once|TRBV6-5
TGTGCCAGCAGTTACTCGGAAACTGGAAACACCATATATTTT
CASSYSETGNTIYF
>13|TRBJ2-7|NA|NA|TRBV19
TGTGCCAGTAGTGACCCACAGGGCTACGAGCAGTACTTC
CASSDPQGYEQYF
>14|TRBJ1-2|NA|NA|TRBV5-4
TGTGCCAGCAGCTTGGACCTTACCTCTCTGGGCTACACCTTC
CASSLDLTSLGYTF
>16|TRBJ2-7|NA|NA|TRBV21-1
TGTGCCAGCAGCAAAGTACTAGGGACAAGGCTCAACGAGCAGTACTTC
CASSKVLGTRLNEQYF
>15|TRBJ1-4|NA|NA|TRBV11-2
TGTGCCAGCAGCTTAGTTCCATCGGGGACCGGAAAACTGTTTTTT
CASSLVPSGTGKLFF
>14|TRBJ1-4|NA|NA|TRBV7-2
TGTGCCAGCAGCTTGGAAGGGTGGGATGAAAAACTGTTTTTT
CASSLEGWDEKLFF
>14|TRBJ1-2|TRBD1|NA|TRBV19
TGTGCCAGTAGCTGGACAGGGGGCTATAGCGGCTACACCTTC
CASSWTGGYSGYTF
>13|TRBJ2-3|TRBD1|NA|TRBV11-3
TGTGCCAGCAGCTCCGGACAGGCGGATACGCAGTATTTT
CASSSGQADTQYF
>11|TRBJ1-2|NA|NA|TRBV19
TGTGCCAGTAGTCTAGGGGATTTTAACACCTTC
CASSLGDFNTF
>18|TRBJ2-1|TRBD2|NA|TRBV9
TGTGCCAGCAGCGTAACGAGCGGGGGGGCCTCCCTCTACAATGAGCAGTTCTTC
CASSVTSGGASLYNEQFF
>13|TRBJ1-1|NA|NA|TRBV18
TGTGCCAGCTCACCAACCGAGAACACTGAAGCTTTCTTT
CASSPTENTEAFF
>12|TRBJ1-2|NA|NA|TRBV5-1
TGCGCCAGCAGCTTGGATGGGCTCGGCTACACCTTC
CASSLDGLGYTF
>15|TRBJ1-2|NA|NA|TRBV5-1
TGCGCCAGCAGCTTGAGAGGCGGACGTTCTGATGGCTACACCTTC
CASSLRGGRSDGYTF
>15|TRBJ2-1|NA|NA|TRBV6-5
TGTGCCAGCAGATTCACTAGTTCCCCCTACAATGAGCAGTTCTTC
CASRFTSSPYNEQFF
>15|TRBJ1-1|NA|NA|TRBV18
TGTGCCAGCTCACCTCGGACTCGGGGAAACACTGAAGCTTTCTTT
CASSPRTRGNTEAFF